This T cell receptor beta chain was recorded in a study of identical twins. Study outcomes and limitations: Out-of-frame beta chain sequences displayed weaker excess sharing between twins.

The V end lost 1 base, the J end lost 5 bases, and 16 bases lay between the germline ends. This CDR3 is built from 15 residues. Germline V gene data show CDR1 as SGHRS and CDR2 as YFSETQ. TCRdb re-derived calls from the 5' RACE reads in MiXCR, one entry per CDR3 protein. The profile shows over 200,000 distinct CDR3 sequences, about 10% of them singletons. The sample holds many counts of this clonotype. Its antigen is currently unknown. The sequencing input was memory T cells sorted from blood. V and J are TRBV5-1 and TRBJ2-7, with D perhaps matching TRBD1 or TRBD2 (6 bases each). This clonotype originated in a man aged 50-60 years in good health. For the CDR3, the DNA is TGCGCCAGCAGCTTGAGGGGGGACGGACTTCACGAGCAGTACTTC. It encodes CASSLRGDGLHEQYF.